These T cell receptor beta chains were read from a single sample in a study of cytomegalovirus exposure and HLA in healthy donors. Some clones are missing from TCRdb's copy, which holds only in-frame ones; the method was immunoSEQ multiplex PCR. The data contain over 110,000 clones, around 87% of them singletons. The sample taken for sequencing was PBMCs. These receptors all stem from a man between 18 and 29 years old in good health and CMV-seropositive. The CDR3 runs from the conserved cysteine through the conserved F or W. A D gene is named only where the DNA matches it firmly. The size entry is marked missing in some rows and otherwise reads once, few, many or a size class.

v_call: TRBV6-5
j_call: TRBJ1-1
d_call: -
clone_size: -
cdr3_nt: TGTGCCAGCAGTTCGCGGAACACTGAAGCTTTCTTT
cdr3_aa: CASSSRNTEAFF

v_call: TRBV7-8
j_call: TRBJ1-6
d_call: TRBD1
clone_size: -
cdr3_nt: TGTGCCAGCAGCTTAGGGACAGGGGATAATTCACCCCTCCACTTT
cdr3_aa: CASSLGTGDNSPLHF

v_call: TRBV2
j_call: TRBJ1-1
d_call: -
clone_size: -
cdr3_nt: TGTGCCAGCAGTGGGTGGGAGGGCGCTGAAGCTTTCTTT
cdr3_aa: CASSGWEGAEAFF

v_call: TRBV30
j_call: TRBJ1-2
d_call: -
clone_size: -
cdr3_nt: TGTGCCTGGAGTGTAAGGCGGGGAACAGGTACCTATGGCTACACCTTC
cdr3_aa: CAWSVRRGTGTYGYTF

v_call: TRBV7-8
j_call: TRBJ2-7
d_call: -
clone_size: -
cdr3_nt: TGTGCCAGCAGCCCCGCAGTGGGGGCCCCCCACGAGCAGTACTTC
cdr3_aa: CASSPAVGAPHEQYF

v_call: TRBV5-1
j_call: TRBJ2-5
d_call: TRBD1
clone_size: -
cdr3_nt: TGCGCCAGCAGGGTTGGACAGGGTGAAGAGACCCAGTACTTC
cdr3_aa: CASRVGQGEETQYF

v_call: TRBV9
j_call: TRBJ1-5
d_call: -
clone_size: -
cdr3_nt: TGTGCCAGCAGCGTAGCGCCCGAGAGTCAGCCCCAGCATTTT
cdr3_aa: CASSVAPESQPQHF

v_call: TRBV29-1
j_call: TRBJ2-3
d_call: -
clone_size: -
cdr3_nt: TGCAGCGTTGTGGGGGGACCAGATACGCAGTATTTT
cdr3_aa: CSVVGGPDTQYF

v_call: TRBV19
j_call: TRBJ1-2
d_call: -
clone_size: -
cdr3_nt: TGTGCCAGTAGAGCTACCGGGGGGGAGGCATTTGGCTACACCTTC
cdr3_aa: CASRATGGEAFGYTF

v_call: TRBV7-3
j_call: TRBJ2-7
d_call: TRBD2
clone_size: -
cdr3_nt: TGTGCCAGCAGCCCGGGACTAGCTAACGAGCAGTACTTC
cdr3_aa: CASSPGLANEQYF

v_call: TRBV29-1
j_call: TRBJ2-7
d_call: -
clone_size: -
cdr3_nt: TGCAGCGGACGGGAAAACTACGAGCAGTACTTC
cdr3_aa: CSGRENYEQYF

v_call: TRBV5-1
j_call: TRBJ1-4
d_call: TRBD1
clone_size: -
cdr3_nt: TGCGCCAGCAGCCATGGACAGGGTAATGAAAAACTGTTTTTT
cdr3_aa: CASSHGQGNEKLFF

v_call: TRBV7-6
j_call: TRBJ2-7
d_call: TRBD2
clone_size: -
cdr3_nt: TGTGCCAGCAGCTTACTCGAGGCACTAGCGGGGGGCTTCTCCTACGAGCAGTACTTC
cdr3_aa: CASSLLEALAGGFSYEQYF

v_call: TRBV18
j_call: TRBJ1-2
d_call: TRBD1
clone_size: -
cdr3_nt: TGTGCCAGCTCACCCCAAGGACAGGGGTTTGGGGCCTTC
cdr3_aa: CASSPQGQGFGAF

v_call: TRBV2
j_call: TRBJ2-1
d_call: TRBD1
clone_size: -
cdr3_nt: TGTGCCAGCAGGAGGGACAGGGGTCTTGAGCAGTTCTTC
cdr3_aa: CASRRDRGLEQFF

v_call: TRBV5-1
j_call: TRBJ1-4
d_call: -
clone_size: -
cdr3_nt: TGCGCCAGCAGCTTGGCCGACTATAATGAAAAACTGTTTTTT
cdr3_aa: CASSLADYNEKLFF

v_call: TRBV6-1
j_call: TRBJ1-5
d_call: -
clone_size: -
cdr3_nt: TGTGCCAGCAGTGAAGGGGGGGGTTACCAGCCCCAGCATTTT
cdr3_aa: CASSEGGGYQPQHF

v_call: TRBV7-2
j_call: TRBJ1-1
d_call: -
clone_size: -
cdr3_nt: TGTGCCAGCAGCAGAACGACACTTAGAGAGAACACTGAAGCTTTCTTT
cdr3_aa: CASSRTTLRENTEAFF

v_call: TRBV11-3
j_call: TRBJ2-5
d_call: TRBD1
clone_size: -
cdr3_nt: TGTGCCAGCAGCTTAGAGGGGACAGGGGTCGTCCAAGAGACCCAGTACTTC
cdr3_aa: CASSLEGTGVVQETQYF

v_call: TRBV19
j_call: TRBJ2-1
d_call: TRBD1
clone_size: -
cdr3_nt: TGTGCCAGTACCCCAGACAGGGGTATCTACAATGAGCAGTTCTTC
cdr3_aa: CASTPDRGIYNEQFF

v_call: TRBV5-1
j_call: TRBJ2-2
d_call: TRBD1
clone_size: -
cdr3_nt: TGCGCCAGCAGCTTGGGACAGGGCGGGGAGCTGTTTTTT
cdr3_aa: CASSLGQGGELFF

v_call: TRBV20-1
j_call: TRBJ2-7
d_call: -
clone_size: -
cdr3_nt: TGCAGTGCTGTACACTATTACGAGCAGTACTTC
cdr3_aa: CSAVHYYEQYF

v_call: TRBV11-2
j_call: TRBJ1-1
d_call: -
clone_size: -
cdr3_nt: TGTGCCAGCAGCCCCAGCGGTGGCAGGAACACTGAAGCTTTCTTT
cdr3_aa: CASSPSGGRNTEAFF

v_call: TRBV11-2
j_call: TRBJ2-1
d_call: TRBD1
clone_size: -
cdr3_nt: TGTGCCAGCAGCGTAACAGGGGGCCACAATGAGCAGTTCTTC
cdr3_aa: CASSVTGGHNEQFF

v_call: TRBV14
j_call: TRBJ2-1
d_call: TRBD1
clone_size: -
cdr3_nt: TGTGCCAGCAGCCCCCCCGGACAGGGGGCCTACAATGAGCAGTTCTTC
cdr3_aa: CASSPPGQGAYNEQFF

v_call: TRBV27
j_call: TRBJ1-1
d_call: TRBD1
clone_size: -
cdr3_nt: TGTGCCAGCAGCCGGTATCTGGACAGGGGGCTGAACACTGAAGCTTTCTTT
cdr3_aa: CASSRYLDRGLNTEAFF

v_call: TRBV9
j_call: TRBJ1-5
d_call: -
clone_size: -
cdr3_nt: TGTGCCAGCAGCGTAGATGGCAGGGTCGGCAATCAGCCCCAGCATTTT
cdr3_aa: CASSVDGRVGNQPQHF

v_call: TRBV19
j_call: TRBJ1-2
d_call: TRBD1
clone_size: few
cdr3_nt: TGTGCCAGTAGCGATTCAGGGGGCTATGGCTACACCTTC
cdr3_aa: CASSDSGGYGYTF

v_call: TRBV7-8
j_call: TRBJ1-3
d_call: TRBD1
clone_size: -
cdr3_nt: TGTGCCAGCAGCACCGGACAGGGGGCTTCGACTGGAAACACCATATATTTT
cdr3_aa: CASSTGQGASTGNTIYF

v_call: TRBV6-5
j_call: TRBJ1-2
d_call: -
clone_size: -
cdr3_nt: TGTGCCAGCAGCCGGGACTCCTACTCCTATGGCTACACCTTC
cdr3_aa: CASSRDSYSYGYTF

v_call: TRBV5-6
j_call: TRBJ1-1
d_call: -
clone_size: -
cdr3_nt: TGTGCCAGCAGCCAGTTCGGGGGGAACACTGAAGCTTTCTTT
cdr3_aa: CASSQFGGNTEAFF

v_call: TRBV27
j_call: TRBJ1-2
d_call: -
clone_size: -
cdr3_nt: TGTGCCAGCAGCTCACAGGGAGAAGGGTATGGCTACACCTTC
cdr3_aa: CASSSQGEGYGYTF

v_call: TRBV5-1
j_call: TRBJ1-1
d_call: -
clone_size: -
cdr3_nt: TGCGCCAGCAGCTTGGGCGGGGACGGTGAAGCTTTCTTT
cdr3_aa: CASSLGGDGEAFF

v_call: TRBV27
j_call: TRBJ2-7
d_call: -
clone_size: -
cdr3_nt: TGTGCCAGCTCCCTAGTCCCGGGACAAAACTACGAGCAGTACTTC
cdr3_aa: CASSLVPGQNYEQYF